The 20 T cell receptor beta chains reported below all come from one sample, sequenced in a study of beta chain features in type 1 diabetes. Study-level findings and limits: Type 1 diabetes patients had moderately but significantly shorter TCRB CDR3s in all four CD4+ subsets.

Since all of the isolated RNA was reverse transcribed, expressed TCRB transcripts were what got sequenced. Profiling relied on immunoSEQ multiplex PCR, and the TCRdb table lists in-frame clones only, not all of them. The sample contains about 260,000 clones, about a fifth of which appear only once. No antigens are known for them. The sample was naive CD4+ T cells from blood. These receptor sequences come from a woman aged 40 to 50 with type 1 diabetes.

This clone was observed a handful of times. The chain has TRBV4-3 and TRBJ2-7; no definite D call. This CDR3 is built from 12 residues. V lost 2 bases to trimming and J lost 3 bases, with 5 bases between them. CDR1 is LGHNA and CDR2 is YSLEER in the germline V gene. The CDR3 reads CASSQLGYEQYF. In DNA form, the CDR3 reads TGCGCCAGCAGCCAACTAGGCTACGAGCAGTACTTC.

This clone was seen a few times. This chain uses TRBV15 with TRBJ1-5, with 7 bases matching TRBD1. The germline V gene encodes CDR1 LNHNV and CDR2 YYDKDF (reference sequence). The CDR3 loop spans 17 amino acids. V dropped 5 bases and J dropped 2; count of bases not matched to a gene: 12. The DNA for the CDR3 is TGTGCCACCAGCCGCGACCACAGGGGAGGCGGCAATCAGCCCCAGCATTTT. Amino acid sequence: CATSRDHRGGGNQPQHF.

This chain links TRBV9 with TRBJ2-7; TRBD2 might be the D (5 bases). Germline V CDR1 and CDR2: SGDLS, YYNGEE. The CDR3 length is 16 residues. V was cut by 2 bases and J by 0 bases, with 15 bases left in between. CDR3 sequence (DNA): TGTGCCAGCAGCGTCCCTAGCCGGTCCCGCTCCTACGAGCAGTACTTC. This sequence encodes CASSVPSRSRSYEQYF.

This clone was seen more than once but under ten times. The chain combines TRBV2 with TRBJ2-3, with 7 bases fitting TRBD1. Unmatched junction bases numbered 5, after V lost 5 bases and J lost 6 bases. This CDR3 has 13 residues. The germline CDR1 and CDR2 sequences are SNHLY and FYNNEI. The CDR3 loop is CASSYEQGDTQYF. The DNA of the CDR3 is TGTGCCAGCAGTTATGAACAGGGGGATACGCAGTATTTT.

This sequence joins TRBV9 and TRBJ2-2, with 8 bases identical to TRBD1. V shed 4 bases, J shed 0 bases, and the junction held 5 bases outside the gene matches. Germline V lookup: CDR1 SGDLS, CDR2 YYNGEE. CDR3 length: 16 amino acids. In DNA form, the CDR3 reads TGTGCCAGCAGCCCGGACAGGGCCGCGAACACCGGGGAGCTGTTTTTT. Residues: CASSPDRAANTGELFF.

CDR3 bases: TGTGCCAGCAGTTTATGGACTAGCGGGGGGGCCTTAGAGACCCAGTACTTC. As protein: CASSLWTSGGALETQYF. The chain combines TRBV28 with TRBJ2-5; TRBD2 aligns across 14 bases. J gave up 4 bases and V 0 bases, and 4 bases lay outside the gene matches. The germline CDR1 and CDR2 sequences are MDHEN and SYDVKM. CDR3 length equals 17 residues.

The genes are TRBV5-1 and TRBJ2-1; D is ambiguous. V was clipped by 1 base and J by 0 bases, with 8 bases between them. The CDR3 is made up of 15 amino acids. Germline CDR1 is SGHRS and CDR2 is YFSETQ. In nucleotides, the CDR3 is TGCGCCAGCAGCTTGTTATGGAGCTCCTACAATGAGCAGTTCTTC. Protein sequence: CASSLLWSSYNEQFF.

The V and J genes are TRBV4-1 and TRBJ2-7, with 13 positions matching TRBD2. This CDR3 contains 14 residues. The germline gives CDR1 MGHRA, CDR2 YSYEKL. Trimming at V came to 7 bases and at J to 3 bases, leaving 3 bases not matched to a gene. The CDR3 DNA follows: TGCGCCAGCACCCGGACTAGCGGGAGCTACGAGCAGTACTTC. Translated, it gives CASTRTSGSYEQYF.

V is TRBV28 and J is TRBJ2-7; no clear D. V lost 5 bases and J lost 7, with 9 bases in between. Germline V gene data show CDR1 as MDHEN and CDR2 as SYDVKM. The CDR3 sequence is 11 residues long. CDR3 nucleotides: TGTGCCAGCAGTACCCACACGGAGCAGTACTTC. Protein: CASSTHTEQYF. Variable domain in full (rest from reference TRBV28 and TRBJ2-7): DVKVTQSSRYLVKRTGEKVFLECVQDMDHENMFWYRQDPGLGLRLIYFSYDVKMKEKGDIPEGYSVSREKKERFSLILESASTNQTSMYLCASSTHTEQYFGPGTRLTVT.

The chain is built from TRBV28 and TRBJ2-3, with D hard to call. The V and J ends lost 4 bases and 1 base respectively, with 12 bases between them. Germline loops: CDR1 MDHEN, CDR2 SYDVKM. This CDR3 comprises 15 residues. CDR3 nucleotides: TGTGCCAGCAGTTCCCCCCGTGGAGGCACAGATACGCAGTATTTT. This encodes CASSSPRGGTDTQYF.

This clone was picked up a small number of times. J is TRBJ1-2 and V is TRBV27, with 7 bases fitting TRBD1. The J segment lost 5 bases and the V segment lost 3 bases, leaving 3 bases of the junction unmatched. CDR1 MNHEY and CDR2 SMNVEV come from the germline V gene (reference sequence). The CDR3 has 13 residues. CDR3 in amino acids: CASSLGQTYGYTF. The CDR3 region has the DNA TGTGCCAGCAGTTTGGGACAGACTTATGGCTACACCTTC.

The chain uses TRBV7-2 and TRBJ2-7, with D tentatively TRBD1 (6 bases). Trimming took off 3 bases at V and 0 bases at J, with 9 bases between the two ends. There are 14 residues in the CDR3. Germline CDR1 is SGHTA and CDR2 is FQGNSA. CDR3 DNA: TGTGCCAGCAGCTTCGTACAGGGCTCCTACGAGCAGTACTTC. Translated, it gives CASSFVQGSYEQYF.

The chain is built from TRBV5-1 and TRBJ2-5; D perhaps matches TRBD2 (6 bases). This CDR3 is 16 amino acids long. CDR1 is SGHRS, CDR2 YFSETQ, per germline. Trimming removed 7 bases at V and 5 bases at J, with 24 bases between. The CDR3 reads CASRGVLGGRGETQYF. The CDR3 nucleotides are TGCGCCAGCCGCGGGGTATTAGGAGGGCGAGGTGAGACCCAGTACTTC.

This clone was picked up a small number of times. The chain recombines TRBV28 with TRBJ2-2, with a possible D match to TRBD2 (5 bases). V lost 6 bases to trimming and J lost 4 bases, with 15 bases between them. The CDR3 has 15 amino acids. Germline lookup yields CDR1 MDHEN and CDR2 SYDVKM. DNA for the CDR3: TGTGCCAGCAGGATCGCCGGGGTTAGCACCGGGGAGCTGTTTTTT. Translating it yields CASRIAGVSTGELFF.

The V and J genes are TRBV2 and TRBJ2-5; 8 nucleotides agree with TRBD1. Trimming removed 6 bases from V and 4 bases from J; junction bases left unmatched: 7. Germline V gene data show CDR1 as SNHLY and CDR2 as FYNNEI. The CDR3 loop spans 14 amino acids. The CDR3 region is CASSADRDGETQYF. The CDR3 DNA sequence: TGTGCCAGCAGCGCGGACAGGGATGGAGAGACCCAGTACTTC.

CDR3 residues: CSVGTSALRGQYF. CDR3 nucleotide sequence: TGCAGCGTTGGGACTAGCGCCCTCAGGGGGCAGTATTTT. The gene calls are TRBV29-1 and TRBJ2-3, with TRBD2 matching over 9 bases. V lost 4 bases to trimming and J lost 11 bases; unmatched junction nucleotides: 10. Germline values: CDR1 SQVTM, CDR2 ANQGSEA. The CDR3 is made up of 13 amino acids.

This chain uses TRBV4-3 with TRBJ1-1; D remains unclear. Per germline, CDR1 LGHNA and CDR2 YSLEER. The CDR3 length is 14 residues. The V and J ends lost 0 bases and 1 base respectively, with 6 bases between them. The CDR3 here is CASSQDAGNTEAFF. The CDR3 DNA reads TGCGCCAGCAGCCAAGACGCGGGGAACACTGAAGCTTTCTTT.

CDR3 DNA: TGCGCCAGCAGCCAGGCGGGAGAGGGAGGGACCCAGTACTTC. This encodes CASSQAGEGGTQYF. V usage is TRBV4-3 and J usage is TRBJ2-5; TRBD2 matches 7 bases. Germline CDR1 and CDR2: LGHNA and YSLEER. The CDR3 has 14 residues. Losses at the gene ends were 3 bases for V and 7 bases for J; bases not matched to a gene: 8.

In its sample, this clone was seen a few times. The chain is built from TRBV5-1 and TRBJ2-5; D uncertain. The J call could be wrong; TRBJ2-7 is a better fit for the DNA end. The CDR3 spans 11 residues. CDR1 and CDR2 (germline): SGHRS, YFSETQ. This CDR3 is CASSLDYEQYF. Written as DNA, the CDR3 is TGCGCCAGCAGCTTGGACTACGAGCAGTACTTC.

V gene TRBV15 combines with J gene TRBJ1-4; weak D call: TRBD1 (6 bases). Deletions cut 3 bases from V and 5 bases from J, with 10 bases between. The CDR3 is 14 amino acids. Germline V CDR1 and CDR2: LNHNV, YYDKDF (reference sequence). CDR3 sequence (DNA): TGTGCCACCAGCAGGGATGACAGGAATGAAAAACTGTTTTTT. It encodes CATSRDDRNEKLFF.